This T cell receptor beta chain was sequenced during a study of T-cell reconstitution after alpha-beta-depleted transplantation in children. The authors prepared the TCRbeta library with unique molecular identifiers. TCRdb passed the PCR reads through MiXCR, listing each CDR3 protein once. The sample shows about 340,000 distinct CDR3 sequences, about an eighth of them seen only once. Germline CDR1 reads SNHLY; CDR2 reads FYNNEI. V was shortened by 7 bases and J by 3 bases, with 14 bases between the two germline ends. The CDR3 is 14 amino acids. This clonotype was detected ten times or more. This chain links TRBV2 with TRBJ2-3; D remains unclear. The origin of this receptor is a human donor who donated a stem cell graft to a child with Fanconi anemia. The sample here was PBMCs, taken from the stem cell graft. CDR3 in amino acids: CASTRHPGTDTQYF. The CDR3 region has the DNA TGTGCCAGCACCAGGCATCCTGGGACAGATACGCAGTATTTT.